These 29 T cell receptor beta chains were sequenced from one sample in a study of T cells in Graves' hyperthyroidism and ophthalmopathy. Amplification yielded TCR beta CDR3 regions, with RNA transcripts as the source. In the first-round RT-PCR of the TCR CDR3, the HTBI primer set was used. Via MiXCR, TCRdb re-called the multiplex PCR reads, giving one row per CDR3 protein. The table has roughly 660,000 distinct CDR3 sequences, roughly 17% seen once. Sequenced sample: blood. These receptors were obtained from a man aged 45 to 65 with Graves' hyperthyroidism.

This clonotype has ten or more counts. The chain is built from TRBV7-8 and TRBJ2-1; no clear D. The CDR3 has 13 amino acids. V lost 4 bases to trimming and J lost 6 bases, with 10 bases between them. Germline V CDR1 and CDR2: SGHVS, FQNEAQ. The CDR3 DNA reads TGTGCCAGCAGCTACCGACTGTCCAATGAGCAGTTCTTC. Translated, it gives CASSYRLSNEQFF. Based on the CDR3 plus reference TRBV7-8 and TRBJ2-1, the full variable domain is GAGVSQSPRYKVAKRGQDVALRCDPISGHVSLFWYQQALGQGPEFLTYFQNEAQLDKSGLPSDRFFAERPEGSVSTLKIQRTQQEDSAVYLCASSYRLSNEQFFGPGTRLTVL.

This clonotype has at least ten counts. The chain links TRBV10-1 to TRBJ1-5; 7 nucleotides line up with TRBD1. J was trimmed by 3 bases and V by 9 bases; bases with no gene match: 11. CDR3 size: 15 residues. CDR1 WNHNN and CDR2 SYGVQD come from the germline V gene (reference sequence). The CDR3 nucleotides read TGCGCCAGGGGAAGGGACAGCCTTAACAATCAGCCCCAGCATTTT. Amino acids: CARGRDSLNNQPQHF.

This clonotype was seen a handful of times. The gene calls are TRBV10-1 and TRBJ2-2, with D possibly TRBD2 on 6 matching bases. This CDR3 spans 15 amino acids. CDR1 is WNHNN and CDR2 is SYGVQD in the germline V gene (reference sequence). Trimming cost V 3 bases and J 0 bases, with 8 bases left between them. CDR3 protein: CASSDGGANTGELFF. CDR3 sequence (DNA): TGCGCCAGCAGTGACGGAGGGGCGAACACCGGGGAGCTGTTTTTT.

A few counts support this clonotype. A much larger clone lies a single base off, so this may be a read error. The CDR3 DNA is TGTGTCAGCAGCTTAGGGTCGGGACTTTACTACAATGAGCAGTTCTTC. Translation gives CVSSLGSGLYYNEQFF. The rearrangement links TRBV7-2 to TRBJ2-1; D possibly corresponds to TRBD2 (6 bases). CDR3 length: 16 amino acids. CDR1 and CDR2 from the germline V gene are SGHTA and FQGNSA.

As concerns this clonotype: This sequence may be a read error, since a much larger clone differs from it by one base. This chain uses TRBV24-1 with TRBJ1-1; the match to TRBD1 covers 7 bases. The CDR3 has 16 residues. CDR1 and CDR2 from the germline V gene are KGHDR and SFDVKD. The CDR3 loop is CTTSDSGAGGGTEAFF. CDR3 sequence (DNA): TGTACCACCAGTGATTCTGGGGCAGGGGGAGGTACTGAAGCTTTCTTT.

The CDR3 sequence: CASSLEIGVGEQYF. CDR3 in DNA: TGTGCCAGCAGCTTGGAAATAGGGGTGGGCGAGCAGTACTTC. V usage is TRBV5-6 and J usage is TRBJ2-7; possible D gene TRBD1, 5 bases. The CDR3 has 14 amino acids. Germline CDR1 reads SGHDT; CDR2 reads YYEEEE. The ends were cut back, 0 bases at V and 6 bases at J, with 13 bases in the middle.

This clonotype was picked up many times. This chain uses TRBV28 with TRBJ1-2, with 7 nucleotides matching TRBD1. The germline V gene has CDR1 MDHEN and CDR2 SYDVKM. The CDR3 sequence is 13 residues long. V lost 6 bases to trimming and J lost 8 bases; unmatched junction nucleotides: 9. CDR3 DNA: TGTGCCAGCAGCCTACCCACAGGGGAGGGCTACACCTTC. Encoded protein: CASSLPTGEGYTF.

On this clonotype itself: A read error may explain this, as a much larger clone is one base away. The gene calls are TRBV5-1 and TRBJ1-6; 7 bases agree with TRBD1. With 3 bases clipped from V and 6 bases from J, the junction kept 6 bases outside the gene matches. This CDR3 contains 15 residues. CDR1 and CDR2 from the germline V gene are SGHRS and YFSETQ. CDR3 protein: CASSSSGQSNSPLHF. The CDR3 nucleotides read TGCGCCAGCAGCTCTTCGGGACAGAGTAATTCACCCCTCCACTTT.

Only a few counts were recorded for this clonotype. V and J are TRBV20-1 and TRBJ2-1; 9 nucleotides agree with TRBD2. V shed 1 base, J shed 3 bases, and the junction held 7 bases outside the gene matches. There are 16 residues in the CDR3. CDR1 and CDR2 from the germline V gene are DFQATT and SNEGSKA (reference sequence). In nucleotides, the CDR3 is TGCAGTGCTAGAGCTCGAGGACTAGCGAGCTACAATGAGCAGTTCTTC. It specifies CSARARGLASYNEQFF.

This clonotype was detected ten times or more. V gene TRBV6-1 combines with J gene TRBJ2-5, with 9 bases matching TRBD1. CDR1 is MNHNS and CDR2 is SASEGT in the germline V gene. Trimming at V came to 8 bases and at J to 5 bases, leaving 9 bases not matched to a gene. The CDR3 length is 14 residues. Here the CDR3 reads CASYDRGGQETQYF. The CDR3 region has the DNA TGTGCCAGCTATGACAGGGGGGGGCAGGAGACCCAGTACTTC.

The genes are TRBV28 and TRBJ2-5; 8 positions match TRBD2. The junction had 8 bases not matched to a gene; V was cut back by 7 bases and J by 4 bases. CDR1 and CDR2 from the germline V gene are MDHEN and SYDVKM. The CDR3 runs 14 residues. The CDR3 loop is CASNGGRWGETQYF. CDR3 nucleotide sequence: TGTGCCAGCAACGGCGGGAGGTGGGGAGAGACCCAGTACTTC.

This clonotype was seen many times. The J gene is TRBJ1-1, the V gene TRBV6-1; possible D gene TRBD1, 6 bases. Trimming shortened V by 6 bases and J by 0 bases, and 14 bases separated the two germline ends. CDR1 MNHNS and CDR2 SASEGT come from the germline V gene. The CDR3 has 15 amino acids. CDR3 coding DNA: TGTGCCAGCAGGAAAGAAGGACAGATGAACACTGAAGCTTTCTTT. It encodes CASRKEGQMNTEAFF.

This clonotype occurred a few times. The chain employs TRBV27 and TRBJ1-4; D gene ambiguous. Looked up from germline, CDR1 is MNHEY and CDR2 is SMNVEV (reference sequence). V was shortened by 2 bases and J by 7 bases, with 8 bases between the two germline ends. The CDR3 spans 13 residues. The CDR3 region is CASSLDPLEKLFF. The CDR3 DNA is TGTGCCAGCAGTTTAGACCCACTTGAAAAACTGTTTTTT.

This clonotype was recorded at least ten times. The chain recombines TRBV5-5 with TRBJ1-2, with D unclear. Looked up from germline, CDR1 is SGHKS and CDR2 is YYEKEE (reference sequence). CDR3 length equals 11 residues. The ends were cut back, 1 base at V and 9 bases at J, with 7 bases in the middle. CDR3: CASSLSRSYTF. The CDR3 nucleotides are TGTGCCAGCAGCTTGTCGAGGAGCTACACCTTC.

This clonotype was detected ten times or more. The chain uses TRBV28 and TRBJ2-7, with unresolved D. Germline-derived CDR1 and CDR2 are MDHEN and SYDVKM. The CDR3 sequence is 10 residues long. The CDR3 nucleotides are TGTGTCGCTGGGAACTACGAGCAGTACTTC. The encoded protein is CVAGNYEQYF.

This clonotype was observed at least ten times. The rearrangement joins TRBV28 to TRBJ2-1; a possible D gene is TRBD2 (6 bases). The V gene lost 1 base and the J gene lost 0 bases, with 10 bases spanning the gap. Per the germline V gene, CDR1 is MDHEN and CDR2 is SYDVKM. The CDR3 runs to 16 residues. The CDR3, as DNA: TGTGCCAGCAGTTTATTAAGTAGCGGCTCCTACAATGAGCAGTTCTTC. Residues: CASSLLSSGSYNEQFF.

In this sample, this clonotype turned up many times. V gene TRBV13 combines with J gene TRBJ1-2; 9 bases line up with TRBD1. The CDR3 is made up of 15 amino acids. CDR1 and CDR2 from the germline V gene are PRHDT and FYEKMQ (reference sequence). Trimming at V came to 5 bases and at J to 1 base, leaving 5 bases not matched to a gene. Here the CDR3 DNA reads TGTGCCAGCAGCGGTCGACAGGGGGATAACTATGGCTACACCTTC. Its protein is CASSGRQGDNYGYTF.

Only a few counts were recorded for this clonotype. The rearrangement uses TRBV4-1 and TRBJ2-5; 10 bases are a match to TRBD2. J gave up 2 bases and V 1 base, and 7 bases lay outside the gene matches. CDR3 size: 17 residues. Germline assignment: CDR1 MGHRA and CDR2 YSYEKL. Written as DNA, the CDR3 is TGCGCCAGCAGCCAAGCTAACGGACTAGCGGTGCAAGAGACCCAGTACTTC. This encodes CASSQANGLAVQETQYF.

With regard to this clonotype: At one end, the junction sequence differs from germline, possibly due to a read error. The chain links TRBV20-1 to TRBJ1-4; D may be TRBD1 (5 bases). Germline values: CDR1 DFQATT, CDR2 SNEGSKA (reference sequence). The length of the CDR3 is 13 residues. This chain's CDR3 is CSARDSVQEKLFF. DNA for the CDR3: TGCAGTGCCAGAGACAGCGTACAGGAAAAACTGTTTTTT.

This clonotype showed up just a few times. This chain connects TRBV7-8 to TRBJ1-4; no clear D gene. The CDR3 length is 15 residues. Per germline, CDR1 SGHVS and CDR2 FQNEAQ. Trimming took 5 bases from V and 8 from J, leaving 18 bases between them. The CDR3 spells CASSQWTDLGEKLFF. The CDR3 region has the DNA TGTGCCAGCAGCCAGTGGACGGACTTGGGGGAAAAACTGTTTTTT.

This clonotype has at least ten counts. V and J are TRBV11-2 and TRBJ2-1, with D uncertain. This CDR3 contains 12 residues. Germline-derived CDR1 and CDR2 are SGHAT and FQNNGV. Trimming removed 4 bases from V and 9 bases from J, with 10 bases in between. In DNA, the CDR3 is TGTGCCAGCAGCTACTTGGGTGTTGAGCAGTTCTTC. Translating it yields CASSYLGVEQFF.

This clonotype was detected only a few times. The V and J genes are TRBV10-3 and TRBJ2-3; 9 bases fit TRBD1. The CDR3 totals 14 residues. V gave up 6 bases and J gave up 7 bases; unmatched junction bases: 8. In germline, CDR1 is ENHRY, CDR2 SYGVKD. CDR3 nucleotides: TGTGCCATCAGCGGACAGGGGCAAGAGAATACGCAGTATTTT. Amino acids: CAISGQGQENTQYF.

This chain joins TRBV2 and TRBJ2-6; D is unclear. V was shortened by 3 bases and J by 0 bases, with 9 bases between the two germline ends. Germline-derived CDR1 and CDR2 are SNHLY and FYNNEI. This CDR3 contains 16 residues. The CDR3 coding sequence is TGTGCCAGCAGTGATCAGAGGTCCTCTGGGGCCAACGTCCTGACTTTC. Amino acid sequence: CASSDQRSSGANVLTF.

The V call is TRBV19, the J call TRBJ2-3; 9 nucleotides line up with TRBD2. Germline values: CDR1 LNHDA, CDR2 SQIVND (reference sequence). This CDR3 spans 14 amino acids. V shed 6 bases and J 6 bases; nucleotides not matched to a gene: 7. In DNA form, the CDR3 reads TGTGCCAGTAGACGTCGAGGACTAGCGGATACGCAGTATTTT. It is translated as CASRRRGLADTQYF.

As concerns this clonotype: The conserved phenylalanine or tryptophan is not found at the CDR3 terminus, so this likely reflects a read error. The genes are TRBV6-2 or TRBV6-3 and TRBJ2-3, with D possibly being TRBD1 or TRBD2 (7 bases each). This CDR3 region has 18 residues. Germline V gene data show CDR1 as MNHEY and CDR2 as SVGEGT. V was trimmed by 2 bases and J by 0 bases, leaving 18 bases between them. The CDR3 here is CASSYRMTGTMSTDTQYS. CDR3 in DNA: TGTGCCAGCAGTTACCGGATGACAGGGACTATGAGCACAGATACGCAGTATTCT.

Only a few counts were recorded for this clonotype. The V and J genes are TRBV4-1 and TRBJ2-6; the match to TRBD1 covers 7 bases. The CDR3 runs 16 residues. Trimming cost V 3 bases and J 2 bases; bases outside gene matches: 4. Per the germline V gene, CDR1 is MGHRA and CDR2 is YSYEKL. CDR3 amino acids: CASSQGTATGANVLTF. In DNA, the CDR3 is TGCGCCAGCAGCCAGGGGACAGCAACTGGGGCCAACGTCCTGACTTTC.

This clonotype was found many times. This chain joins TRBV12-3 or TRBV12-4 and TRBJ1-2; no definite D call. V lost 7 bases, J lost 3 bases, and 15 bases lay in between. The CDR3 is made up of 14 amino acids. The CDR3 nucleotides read TGTGCCAGCACCTTTGTGGCAATGGACTATGGCTACACCTTC. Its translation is CASTFVAMDYGYTF.

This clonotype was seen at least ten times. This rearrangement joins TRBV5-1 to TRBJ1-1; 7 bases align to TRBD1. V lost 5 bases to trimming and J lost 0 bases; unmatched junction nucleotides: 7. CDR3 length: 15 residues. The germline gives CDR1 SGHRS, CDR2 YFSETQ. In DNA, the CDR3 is TGCGCCAGCAGACAATACAGGGGCCTGAACACTGAAGCTTTCTTT. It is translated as CASRQYRGLNTEAFF.

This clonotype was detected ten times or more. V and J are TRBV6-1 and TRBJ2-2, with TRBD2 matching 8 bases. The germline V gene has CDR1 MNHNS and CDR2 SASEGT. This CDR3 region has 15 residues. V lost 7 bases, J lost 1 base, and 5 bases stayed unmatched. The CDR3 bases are TGTGCCAGCACCTTAGCGGGACAGAACACCGGGGAGCTGTTTTTT. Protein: CASTLAGQNTGELFF.